This T cell receptor beta chain was captured by sequencing in a study of Ad26.COV2.S vaccination and SARS-CoV-2 variants. J gave up 0 bases and V 6 bases, and 5 bases lay outside the gene matches. The CDR3 spans 16 residues. Per the germline V gene, CDR1 is LGHNT and CDR2 is FRNRAP. Notes on the study in general: Recipients given vaccine exceeded placebo recipients in spike-specific TCR breadth. Reported findings describe substantial breadth in spike-specific CD8+ and CD4+ T cell responses following vaccination.

Profiling relied on immunoSEQ multiplex PCR, and the TCRdb table lists in-frame clones only, not all of them. The sample records around 86,000 clones, roughly 84% being singletons. About this clone itself: Antigen: not known.

This chain joins TRBV12-5 and TRBJ2-1, with TRBD2 matching 10 bases. The sequencing used peripheral blood, collected after recovery from COVID-19. This receptor was identified in a human donor who had recovered from COVID-19. In DNA, the CDR3 is TGTGCTAGTGGATCCGGACTAGCGGTCTCCTACAATGAGCAGTTCTTC. It encodes CASGSGLAVSYNEQFF.